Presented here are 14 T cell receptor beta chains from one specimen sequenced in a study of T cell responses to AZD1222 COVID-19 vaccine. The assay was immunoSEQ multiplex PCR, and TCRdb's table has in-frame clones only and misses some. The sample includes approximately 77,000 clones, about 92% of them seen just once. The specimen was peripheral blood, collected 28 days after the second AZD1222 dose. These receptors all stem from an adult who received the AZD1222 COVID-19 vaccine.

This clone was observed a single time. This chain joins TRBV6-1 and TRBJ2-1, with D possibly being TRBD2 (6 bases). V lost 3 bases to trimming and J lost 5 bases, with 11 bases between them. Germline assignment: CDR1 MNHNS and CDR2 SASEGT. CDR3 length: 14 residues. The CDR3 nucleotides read TGTGCCAGCAGTGAGGCGGGGAGAGACAATGAGCAGTTCTTC. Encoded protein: CASSEAGRDNEQFF.

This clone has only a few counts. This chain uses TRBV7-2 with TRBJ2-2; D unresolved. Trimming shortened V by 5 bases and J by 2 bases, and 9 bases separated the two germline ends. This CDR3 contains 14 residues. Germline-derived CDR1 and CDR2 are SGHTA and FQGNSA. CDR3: CASSGQTNTGELFF. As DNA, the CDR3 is TGTGCCAGCAGCGGGCAGACTAACACCGGGGAGCTGTTTTTT.

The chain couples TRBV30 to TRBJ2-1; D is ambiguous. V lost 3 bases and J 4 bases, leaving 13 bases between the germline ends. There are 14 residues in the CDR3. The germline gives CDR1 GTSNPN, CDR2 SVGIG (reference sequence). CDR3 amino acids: CAWSPGGSYNEQFF. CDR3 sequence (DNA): TGTGCCTGGAGCCCCGGCGGCAGTTACAATGAGCAGTTCTTC.

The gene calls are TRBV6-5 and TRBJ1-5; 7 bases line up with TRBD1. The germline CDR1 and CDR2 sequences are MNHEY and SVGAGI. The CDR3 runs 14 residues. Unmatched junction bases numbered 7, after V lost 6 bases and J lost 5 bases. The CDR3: CASRKGAPDQPQHF. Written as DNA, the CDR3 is TGTGCCAGCAGGAAGGGGGCGCCAGATCAGCCCCAGCATTTT.

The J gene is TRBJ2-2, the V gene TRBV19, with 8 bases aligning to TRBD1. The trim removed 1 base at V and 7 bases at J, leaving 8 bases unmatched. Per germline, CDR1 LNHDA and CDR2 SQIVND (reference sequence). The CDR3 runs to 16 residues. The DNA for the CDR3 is TGTGCCAGTAGTATAGTTAGCACAGGGGGTATCGGGGAGCTGTTTTTT. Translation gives CASSIVSTGGIGELFF.

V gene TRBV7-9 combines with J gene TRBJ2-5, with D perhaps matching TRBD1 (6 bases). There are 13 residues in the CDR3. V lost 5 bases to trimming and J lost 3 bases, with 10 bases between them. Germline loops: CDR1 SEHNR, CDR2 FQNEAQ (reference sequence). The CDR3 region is CASSLTGKETQYF. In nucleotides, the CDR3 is TGTGCCAGCAGCCTGACAGGAAAAGAGACCCAGTACTTC.

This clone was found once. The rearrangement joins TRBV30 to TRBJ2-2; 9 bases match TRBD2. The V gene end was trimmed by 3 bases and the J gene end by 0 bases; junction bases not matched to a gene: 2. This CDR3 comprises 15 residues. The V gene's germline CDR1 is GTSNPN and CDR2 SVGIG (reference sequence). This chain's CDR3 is CAWRAGGTNTGELFF. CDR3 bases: TGTGCCTGGAGGGCGGGAGGGACGAACACCGGGGAGCTGTTTTTT.

CDR3 amino acids: CASGQRGNEQFF. The CDR3 DNA sequence: TGTGCCAGCGGACAAAGGGGCAATGAGCAGTTCTTC. The chain links TRBV7-2 to TRBJ2-1; perhaps TRBD1 as D (5 bases). The germline V gene encodes CDR1 SGHTA and CDR2 FQGNSA. Trimming cost V 8 bases and J 6 bases, with 11 bases left between them. CDR3 length: 12 amino acids.

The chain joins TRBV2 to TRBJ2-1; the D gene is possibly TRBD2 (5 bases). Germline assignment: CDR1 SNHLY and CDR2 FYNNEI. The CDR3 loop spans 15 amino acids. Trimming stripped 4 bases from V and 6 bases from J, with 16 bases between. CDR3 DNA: TGTGCCAGCAGTGGCACAGTACTAGGTTTCAATGAGCAGTTCTTC. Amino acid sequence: CASSGTVLGFNEQFF.

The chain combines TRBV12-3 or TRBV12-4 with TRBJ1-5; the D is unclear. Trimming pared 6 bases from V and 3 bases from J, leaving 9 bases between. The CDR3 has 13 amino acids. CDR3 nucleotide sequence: TGTGCCAGCAGCGGACGGTTCAATCAGCCCCAGCATTTT. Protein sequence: CASSGRFNQPQHF.

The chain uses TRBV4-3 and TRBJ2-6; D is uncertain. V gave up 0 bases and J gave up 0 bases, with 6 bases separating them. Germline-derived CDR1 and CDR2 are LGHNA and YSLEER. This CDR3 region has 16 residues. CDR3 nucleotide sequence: TGCGCCAGCAGCCAAGAGTTGAACTCTGGGGCCAACGTCCTGACTTTC. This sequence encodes CASSQELNSGANVLTF.

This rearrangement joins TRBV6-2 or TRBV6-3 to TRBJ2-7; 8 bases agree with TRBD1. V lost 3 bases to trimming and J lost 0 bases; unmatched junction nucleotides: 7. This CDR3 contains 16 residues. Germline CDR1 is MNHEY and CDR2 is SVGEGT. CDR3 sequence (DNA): TGTGCCAGCAGTTATCAAGGACAGGGAAGCTCCTACGAGCAGTACTTC. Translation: CASSYQGQGSSYEQYF.

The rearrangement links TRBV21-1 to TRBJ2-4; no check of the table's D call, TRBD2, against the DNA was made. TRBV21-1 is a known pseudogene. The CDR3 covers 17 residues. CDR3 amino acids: CASSTRVNRDPKNIQYF. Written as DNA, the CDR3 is TGTGCCAGCAGCACTCGGGTGAACCGGGATCCCAAAAACATTCAGTACTTC.

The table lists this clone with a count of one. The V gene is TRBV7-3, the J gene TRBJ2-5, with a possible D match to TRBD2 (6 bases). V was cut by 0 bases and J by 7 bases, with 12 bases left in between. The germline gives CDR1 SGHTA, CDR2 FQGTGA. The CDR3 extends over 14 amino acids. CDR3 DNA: TGTGCCAGCAGCTTAACTGGGCGGGACGGGACCCAGTACTTC. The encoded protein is CASSLTGRDGTQYF.